These T cell receptor beta chains were read from a single sample in a study of OX40 agonist ivuxolimab in advanced cancers. Assay: immunoSEQ multiplex PCR; the TCRdb copy retains only in-frame clones and omits some. The data show tens of thousands of clones, roughly four fifths seen once. Sequencing was performed on CD4+ or CD8+ T cells sorted from blood, taken in a trial of the OX40 agonist ivuxolimab. These receptors were collected from an adult with an advanced solid tumor such as melanoma, head and neck, liver or kidney cancer. Both conserved end residues are part of each CDR3. D genes are given only for firm matches. Clone size appears in some rows only: once, few, many, or a class for an expanded clone.

J gene,clone size,D gene,V gene,CDR3 protein,CDR3 DNA
TRBJ1-6,NA,NA,TRBV6-1,CASSEELAYNSPLHF,TGTGCCAGCAGTGAAGAGTTAGCCTATAATTCACCCCTCCACTTT
TRBJ2-2,NA,NA,TRBV28,CASTLDGGPTGELFF,TGTGCCAGCACTCTGGACGGGGGCCCCACCGGGGAGCTGTTTTTT
TRBJ1-6,NA,NA,TRBV27,CASQVTVNSPLHF,TGTGCCAGCCAGGTTACGGTTAATTCACCCCTCCACTTT
TRBJ2-2,NA,NA,TRBV7-2,CASSLATGELFF,TGTGCCAGCAGCTTAGCAACCGGGGAGCTGTTTTTT
TRBJ1-6,NA,NA,TRBV4-3,CASSQEGPNSPLHF,TGCGCCAGCAGCCAAGAGGGCCCCAATTCACCCCTCCACTTT
TRBJ2-3,NA,NA,TRBV5-5,CASSGAQGPASTDTQYF,TGTGCCAGCAGCGGGGCCCAGGGGCCGGCCAGCACAGATACGCAGTATTTT
TRBJ1-3,NA,TRBD1,TRBV5-1,CASSLSTSGQGKSFSGNTIYF,TGCGCCAGCAGCCTATCCACATCCGGACAGGGGAAAAGCTTCTCTGGAAACACCATATATTTT
TRBJ2-7,NA,TRBD1,TRBV11-3,CASSLETGDEQYF,TGTGCCAGCAGCTTAGAGACAGGGGACGAGCAGTACTTC
TRBJ2-2,NA,NA,TRBV11-3,CASSPVTDMLETFAGELFF,TGTGCCAGCAGCCCGGTCACAGACATGTTGGAAACCTTCGCCGGGGAGCTGTTTTTT
TRBJ2-7,NA,NA,TRBV6-1,CASSAIRTGSYEQYF,TGTGCCAGCAGTGCGATCCGTACCGGCAGTTACGAGCAGTACTTC
TRBJ1-3,few,NA,TRBV10-3,CAIRHRLGNTIYF,TGTGCCATCAGGCACAGACTAGGAAACACCATATATTTT
TRBJ2-3,NA,TRBD1,TRBV5-6,CASLQQGADTQYF,TGTGCCAGCCTTCAACAGGGGGCAGATACGCAGTATTTT
TRBJ1-6,NA,NA,TRBV19,CASSTSTGSGNSPLHF,TGTGCCAGTAGTACATCAACAGGGAGCGGCAATTCACCCCTCCACTTT
TRBJ1-1,NA,NA,TRBV19,CASSNRVTEAFF,TGTGCCAGTAGTAACAGGGTGACTGAAGCTTTCTTT
TRBJ1-2,NA,NA,TRBV19,CASSDRNYGYTF,TGTGCCAGTAGTGACAGGAACTATGGCTACACCTTC
TRBJ2-5,NA,NA,TRBV7-6,CASSLGSQTQYF,TGTGCCAGCAGCTTAGGATCCCAGACCCAGTACTTC
TRBJ1-1,NA,TRBD1,TRBV5-4,CASSGLTGGTEAFF,TGTGCCAGCAGCGGTCTTACAGGGGGCACTGAAGCTTTCTTT
TRBJ1-1,NA,NA,TRBV30,CAWRKGTVNTEAFF,TGTGCCTGGCGGAAAGGTACGGTTAACACTGAAGCTTTCTTT
TRBJ2-7,NA,TRBD1,TRBV6-5,CASTVSGTGVYEQYF,TGTGCCAGCACCGTATCCGGGACAGGGGTTTACGAGCAGTACTTC
TRBJ1-2,NA,NA,TRBV5-1,CASSLEPPGESGYTF,TGCGCCAGCAGCTTGGAGCCCCCGGGGGAGAGTGGCTACACCTTC
TRBJ2-2,few,NA,TRBV9,CASSVATRGAMNTGELFF,TGTGCCAGCAGCGTAGCTACGAGAGGTGCCATGAACACCGGGGAGCTGTTTTTT
TRBJ2-3,NA,NA,TRBV7-9,CASSQEAFSTDTQYF,TGTGCCAGCAGCCAAGAAGCTTTTAGCACAGATACGCAGTATTTT
TRBJ1-4,once,NA,TRBV10-1,CASSDQGGGEKLFF,TGCGCCAGCAGTGATCAGGGAGGTGGTGAAAAACTGTTTTTT
TRBJ1-1,NA,NA,TRBV4-3,CASSQGNLGNTEAFF,TGCGCCAGCAGCCAAGGCAATCTAGGCAACACTGAAGCTTTCTTT
TRBJ1-4,NA,TRBD1,TRBV5-1,CASSQTGSLATNEKLFF,TGCGCCAGCAGCCAGACAGGGAGTCTCGCAACTAATGAAAAACTGTTTTTT
TRBJ1-2,once,TRBD1,TRBV19,CASSLYGQGPLTNYGYTF,TGTGCCAGTAGTCTATATGGACAGGGTCCTCTTACTAACTATGGCTACACCTTC
TRBJ2-3,NA,TRBD2,TRBV10-3,CAITLGAGDTDTQYF,TGTGCCATCACCCTTGGGGCGGGGGACACAGATACGCAGTATTTT
TRBJ1-2,NA,TRBD1,TRBV27,CASSFGQAGSNYGYTF,TGTGCCAGCAGTTTCGGACAGGCCGGATCTAACTATGGCTACACCTTC
TRBJ2-7,NA,TRBD2,TRBV30,CAWSAGLAHDEQYF,TGTGCCTGGAGCGCGGGACTAGCGCACGACGAGCAGTACTTC
TRBJ1-4,medium-sized,NA,TRBV2,CASKGSGNEKLFF,TGTGCCAGCAAAGGGTCCGGTAATGAAAAACTGTTTTTT
TRBJ1-2,NA,NA,TRBV7-8,CASSPRGAGGGYTF,TGTGCCAGCAGCCCCCGGGGGGCGGGAGGTGGCTACACCTTC
TRBJ1-2,NA,TRBD1,TRBV6-1,CASTRGGENYGYTF,TGTGCCAGCACTAGAGGGGGCGAAAACTATGGCTACACCTTC
TRBJ1-6,few,NA,TRBV6-5,CASSYRQGNSPLHF,TGTGCCAGCAGTTACCGGCAGGGCAATTCACCCCTCCACTTT
TRBJ1-4,NA,NA,TRBV6-1,CASSEAGITNEKLFF,TGTGCCAGCAGTGAAGCCGGGATTACTAATGAAAAACTGTTTTTT
TRBJ1-4,NA,NA,TRBV13,CASSPRSAGSEKLFF,TGTGCCAGCAGCCCCCGCTCGGCTGGGAGTGAAAAACTGTTTTTT
TRBJ1-3,NA,TRBD1,TRBV6-5,CASSLATGSGNTIYF,TGTGCCAGCAGTCTAGCGACAGGGTCCGGAAACACCATATATTTT
TRBJ2-2,few,NA,TRBV6-1,CASRGVTGELFF,TGTGCCAGCAGAGGGGTCACCGGGGAGCTGTTTTTT
TRBJ2-7,NA,NA,TRBV10-3,CAIDNAGDPYEQYF,TGTGCCATCGACAACGCAGGGGACCCCTACGAGCAGTACTTC
TRBJ2-5,NA,TRBD1,TRBV11-2,CASSFEAGGGETQYF,TGTGCCAGCAGCTTTGAGGCAGGGGGCGGGGAGACCCAGTACTTC
TRBJ1-2,NA,NA,TRBV10-3,CAITEDGTPYGYTF,TGTGCCATCACCGAAGACGGGACTCCCTATGGCTACACCTTC
TRBJ1-1,NA,TRBD1,TRBV7-2,CASSLRGQGARWNTEAFF,TGTGCCAGCAGCTTAAGAGGACAGGGGGCGCGGTGGAACACTGAAGCTTTCTTT
TRBJ2-7,NA,NA,TRBV18,CASSPSEGKNYEQYF,TGTGCCAGCTCACCCTCAGAGGGCAAAAATTACGAGCAGTACTTC
TRBJ1-1,NA,NA,TRBV18,CASSPNLGGLNTEAFF,TGTGCCAGCTCACCTAATCTGGGGGGATTGAACACTGAAGCTTTCTTT
TRBJ2-5,NA,TRBD1,TRBV7-9,CASSLRRGQGIQETQYF,TGTGCCAGCAGCTTACGGCGGGGACAGGGAATTCAAGAGACCCAGTACTTC
TRBJ2-7,few,NA,TRBV10-3,CAISGEREQYF,TGTGCCATCAGTGGGGAACGCGAGCAGTACTTC
TRBJ1-1,few,NA,TRBV7-6,CASSPRRGNTEAFF,TGTGCCAGCAGCCCCCGCAGGGGAAACACTGAAGCTTTCTTT
TRBJ1-3,NA,NA,TRBV9,CASSVQEGNTIYF,TGTGCCAGCAGCGTGCAGGAGGGAAACACCATATATTTT
TRBJ2-3,NA,NA,TRBV5-1,CASSLGQRLRIDTQYF,TGCGCCAGCAGCTTGGGACAGAGGCTTAGGATAGATACGCAGTATTTT
TRBJ2-5,NA,NA,TRBV6-5,CASSRGTNQETQYF,TGTGCCAGCAGTCGAGGGACGAACCAAGAGACCCAGTACTTC
TRBJ1-2,NA,TRBD1,TRBV29-1,CSARTGPENGYTF,TGCAGCGCTAGGACAGGGCCAGAGAATGGCTACACCTTC
TRBJ2-7,NA,TRBD1,TRBV4-2,CASSQGGQSYEQYF,TGTGCCAGCAGCCAAGGGGGACAGTCCTACGAGCAGTACTTC
TRBJ1-1,NA,NA,TRBV5-1,CASSLQRRNTEAFF,TGCGCCAGCAGCCTGCAAAGGCGGAACACTGAAGCTTTCTTT
TRBJ1-2,NA,TRBD1,TRBV6-5,CASSYSSRDRVYGYTF,TGTGCCAGCAGTTACTCGAGTAGGGACAGGGTCTATGGCTACACCTTC
TRBJ2-7,few,TRBD2,TRBV7-9,CASSPGGGQYF,TGTGCCAGCAGCCCCGGGGGGGGGCAGTACTTC
TRBJ2-1,NA,TRBD2,TRBV9,CASSSGLAGVNEQFF,TGTGCCAGCAGCTCCGGACTAGCGGGGGTCAATGAGCAGTTCTTC
TRBJ2-5,NA,TRBD1,TRBV30,CAWNDRGRETQYF,TGTGCCTGGAATGACAGGGGGCGGGAGACCCAGTACTTC
TRBJ1-2,NA,NA,TRBV2,CASSARDRRVEGYTF,TGTGCCAGCAGTGCCCGGGACCGCAGGGTGGAGGGCTACACCTTC
TRBJ1-2,NA,NA,TRBV19,CASSIGQANYGYTF,TGTGCCAGTAGTATAGGTCAGGCTAACTATGGCTACACCTTC
TRBJ1-2,NA,TRBD1,TRBV10-3,CAISDPGTDLGYTF,TGTGCCATCAGTGACCCCGGGACAGACCTTGGCTACACCTTC
TRBJ2-3,NA,NA,TRBV7-2,CASSGDGGYTDTQYF,TGTGCCAGCAGCGGCGATGGGGGTTACACAGATACGCAGTATTTT